The 8 T cell receptor beta chains listed next were all sequenced from one sample in a study of T cells after yellow fever vaccination. From the 5' RACE reads, TCRdb called clonotypes with MiXCR, one entry per CDR3 protein. The sample records some 49,000 distinct CDR3 sequences, over 5.5% being singletons. The sequencing here drew on PBMCs, either bulk or a sorted T-cell subset (CD4+, CD8+, memory, or dextramer-sorted; not recorded which), taken 45 days after the yellow fever booster vaccination. Receptor source: a man in his thirties or forties who received the YFV17D yellow fever vaccine.

This clonotype was seen many times. This chain links TRBV29-1 with TRBJ2-2; 10 positions match TRBD1. The CDR3 spans 15 residues. The V gene's germline CDR1 is SQVTM and CDR2 ANQGSEA. V trimming: 4 bases; J trimming: 6 bases; junction bases outside the gene matches: 8. The CDR3 here is CSVALFGTGAGELFF. CDR3 DNA sequence: TGCAGCGTTGCGTTGTTCGGGACAGGGGCCGGGGAGCTGTTTTTT.

There are a few counts of this clonotype. The V call is TRBV5-1, the J call TRBJ1-2; D is perhaps TRBD1 (6 bases). Germline V gives CDR1 SGHRS, CDR2 YFSETQ. The CDR3 loop spans 14 amino acids. With 5 bases removed from V and 8 bases from J, the gap between germline ends came to 19 bases. This chain's CDR3 is CASSSQTGIGGYTF. The CDR3 DNA follows: TGCGCCAGCAGTTCACAAACAGGGATCGGAGGCTACACCTTC.

The J gene is TRBJ1-2, the V gene TRBV4-3; D gene uncertain. The V end was cut by 0 bases, the J end by 7 bases, with 18 bases between. Germline V CDR1 and CDR2: LGHNA, YSLEER. The CDR3 is 16 residues long. The CDR3 nucleotides are TGCGCCAGCAGCCAAGACCCGGGGAGGCGTTCGGGTGGCTACACCTTC. It encodes CASSQDPGRRSGGYTF.

V and J are TRBV5-4 and TRBJ2-4; 16 bases agree with TRBD2. The CDR3 length is 17 residues. Germline V CDR1 and CDR2: SGHNT, YYREEE (reference sequence). V was pared by 9 bases and J by 8 bases, with 14 bases of the junction left unmatched. The CDR3 loop reads CATSTGTSGRGGYIQYF. The CDR3 DNA reads as TGTGCCACCTCGACCGGGACTAGCGGGAGGGGAGGTTACATTCAGTACTTC.

This clonotype was observed many times. The chain carries TRBV7-9 and TRBJ2-3, with D unclear. V was pared by 5 bases and J by 1 base, with 7 bases between. CDR3 size: 13 residues. Per the germline V gene, CDR1 is SEHNR and CDR2 is FQNEAQ (reference sequence). CDR3 DNA sequence: TGTGCCAGCAGCGCAAGCGGCACAGATACGCAGTATTTT. It encodes CASSASGTDTQYF. Full variable domain (remainder filled in from reference TRBV7-9 and TRBJ2-3): DTGVSQNPRHKITKRGQNVTFRCDPISEHNRLYWYRQTLGQGPEFLTYFQNEAQLEKSRLLSDRFSAERPKGSFSTLEIQRTEQGDSAMYLCASSASGTDTQYFGPGTRLTVL.

This clonotype was found many times. V gene TRBV10-3 combines with J gene TRBJ2-1; 10 positions match TRBD2. Germline V lookup: CDR1 ENHRY, CDR2 SYGVKD. The CDR3 contains 18 residues. Unmatched junction bases numbered 11, after V lost 0 bases and J lost 6 bases. The CDR3 DNA follows: TGTGCCATCAGTGAGTCAGGGGAGGCTAGCGGGAGATCCAATGAGCAGTTCTTC. Protein sequence: CAISESGEASGRSNEQFF.

The rearrangement uses TRBV28 and TRBJ2-4; possible D gene TRBD1, 5 bases. Per germline, CDR1 MDHEN and CDR2 SYDVKM. Trimming pared 3 bases from V and 5 bases from J, leaving 11 bases between. CDR3 length equals 14 residues. The CDR3 DNA reads as TGTGCCAGCAGTTTTTTCAGGGCAGAAAACATTCAGTACTTC. This gives the protein CASSFFRAENIQYF. Using reference TRBV28 and TRBJ2-4 for the parts outside the CDR3, the full variable domain is DVKVTQSSRYLVKRTGEKVFLECVQDMDHENMFWYRQDPGLGLRLIYFSYDVKMKEKGDIPEGYSVSREKKERFSLILESASTNQTSMYLCASSFFRAENIQYFGAGTRLSVL.

This clonotype was counted many times. The rearrangement joins TRBV6-5 to TRBJ2-3; 7 bases agree with TRBD2. CDR3 length: 16 amino acids. V lost 2 bases to trimming and J lost 0 bases; unmatched junction nucleotides: 5. Germline CDR1 reads MNHEY; CDR2 reads SVGAGI. The CDR3 DNA is TGTGCCAGCAGTTACGGGGCGGGGGTTAGCACAGATACGCAGTATTTT. Protein sequence: CASSYGAGVSTDTQYF.